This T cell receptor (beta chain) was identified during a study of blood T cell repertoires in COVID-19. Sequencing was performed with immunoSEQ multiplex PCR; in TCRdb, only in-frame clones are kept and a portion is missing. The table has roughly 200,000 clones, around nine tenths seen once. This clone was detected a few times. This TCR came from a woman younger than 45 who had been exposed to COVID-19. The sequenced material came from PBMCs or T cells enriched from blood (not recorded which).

CDR3 amino acids: CASSMGRGGNQPQHF. The CDR3 nucleotides are TGTGCCAGTAGTATGGGAAGGGGTGGCAATCAGCCCCAGCATTTT. The rearrangement uses TRBV19 and TRBJ1-5; a possible D gene is TRBD1 (5 bases). The CDR3 spans 15 residues. Trimming removed 3 bases at V and 2 bases at J, with 11 bases between. CDR1 and CDR2 from the germline V gene are LNHDA and SQIVND (reference sequence).